This passage covers 5 T cell receptor beta chains from one sample sequenced in a study of early T cells in non-severe SARS-CoV-2 infection. MiXCR, run by TCRdb on the 5' RACE reads, gives a single entry per CDR3 protein. The sample includes fewer than 50,000 distinct CDR3 sequences, roughly 6.5% of them seen just once. Material: whole blood, obtained at baseline. Receptor source: an adult who was a healthcare worker with PCR-confirmed SARS-CoV-2 infection or an uninfected control (not recorded which).

The sample holds many counts of this clonotype. CDR3 protein: CASSVNPGVNEKLFF. The CDR3 bases are TGTGCCAGCAGCGTCAATCCCGGAGTTAATGAAAAACTGTTTTTT. This chain joins TRBV27 and TRBJ1-4, with D hard to call. The V end lost 6 bases, the J end lost 4 bases, and 15 bases lay between the germline ends. This CDR3 contains 15 residues. CDR1 is MNHEY and CDR2 is SMNVEV in the germline V gene (reference sequence).

This chain joins TRBV7-9 and TRBJ1-3; possibly TRBD1 for D (6 bases). CDR3 length: 15 amino acids. Germline V gives CDR1 SEHNR, CDR2 FQNEAQ (reference sequence). The V gene lost 3 bases and the J gene lost 2 bases, with 11 bases spanning the gap. The CDR3 here is CASSFQGRTGNTIYF. The CDR3 DNA reads TGTGCCAGCAGCTTTCAGGGGAGGACTGGAAACACCATATATTTT.

This clonotype showed up many times. The rearrangement uses TRBV6-6 and TRBJ1-5; D is undetermined. The CDR3 extends over 13 amino acids. Germline CDR1 reads MNHNY; CDR2 reads SVGAGI (reference sequence). The V end lost 5 bases, the J end lost 0 bases, and 5 bases lay between the germline ends. CDR3 in amino acids: CASSDNSNQPQHF. The CDR3, as DNA: TGTGCCAGCAGTGACAATAGCAATCAGCCCCAGCATTTT.

A few counts support this clonotype. The rearrangement uses TRBV3-1 and TRBJ2-2; TRBD2 matches 9 bases. This CDR3 has 15 residues. In germline, CDR1 is LGHDT, CDR2 YNNKEL (reference sequence). The V gene end was trimmed by 4 bases and the J gene end by 5 bases; junction bases not matched to a gene: 5. CDR3 residues: CASSPRTSVTGELFF. CDR3 sequence (DNA): TGTGCCAGCAGCCCCCGGACTAGCGTGACCGGGGAGCTGTTTTTT.

V and J are TRBV7-8 and TRBJ2-7, with D unresolved. There are 14 residues in the CDR3. Germline V gives CDR1 SGHVS, CDR2 FQNEAQ. The V end lost 5 bases, the J end lost 1 base, and 12 bases lay between the germline ends. The CDR3: CASSLKPPSYEQYF. CDR3 nucleotide sequence: TGTGCCAGCAGCCTCAAGCCTCCGTCCTACGAGCAGTACTTC.